The entry that follows covers one TCR beta chain sequence. This record belongs to a study of cytomegalovirus exposure and HLA in healthy donors. 13 Jbeta primers and 60 Vbeta primers were used for the PCR. The repertoire was sequenced with immunoSEQ multiplex PCR; TCRdb's copy has only in-frame clones and lacks some. The sample has 170,000 or so clones, less than 90% seen once; the top ten hold 0.38%. This sequence originates from a boy aged 2 to 10 in good health and CMV-seronegative. Sequencing used PBMCs.

CDR3 bases: TGTGCCAGCAGCCTAGGGACTATTCCCTACGAGCAGTACTTC. This translates into CASSLGTIPYEQYF. The gene calls are TRBV7-2 and TRBJ2-7; 7 bases map to TRBD2. The CDR3 spans 14 residues. Per the germline V gene, CDR1 is SGHTA and CDR2 is FQGNSA. V gave up 5 bases and J gave up 2 bases; unmatched junction bases: 6.